Below are 10 T cell receptor beta chains sequenced from a single sample in a study of CD8+CD57+ T cells in acquired aplastic anemia. Profiling of TCR beta VDJ combinations and CDR3 sequences used genomic DNA as template. Each CDR3 protein is one row after TCRdb ran MiXCR on the reads. This sample has 270,000 or so distinct CDR3 sequences, with approximately 79% found just once. Flow cytometry had shown expanded CD8+CD57+ cells in the patients chosen for sequencing. Sequenced material: sorted CD4+, CD8+, or CD8+CD57+ T cells (not recorded which) from PBMCs. The receptors derive from a human donor with aplastic anemia.

This sequence joins TRBV7-9 and TRBJ2-6; D gene ambiguous. The CDR3 contains 16 residues. Germline V gene sequence: CDR1 SEHNR, CDR2 FQNEAQ (reference sequence). The V end lost 1 base, the J end lost 14 bases, and 21 bases lay between the germline ends. For the CDR3, the DNA is TGTGCCAGCAGCTTAGTGGCCTGCGGCAGAGAGCAGTTCCTGACTTTC. This translates into CASSLVACGREQFLTF.

This clonotype was counted a few times. This chain links TRBV20-1 with TRBJ2-7; TRBD1 matches at 11 bases. This CDR3 comprises 13 residues. Germline V gene sequence: CDR1 DFQATT, CDR2 SNEGSKA (reference sequence). The junction had 5 bases not matched to a gene; V was cut back by 3 bases and J by 7 bases. This CDR3 is CSARDRGREEQYF. For the CDR3, the DNA is TGCAGTGCTAGGGACAGGGGGCGGGAAGAGCAGTACTTC.

The rearrangement links TRBV7-9 to TRBJ2-7; D possibly corresponds to TRBD2 (7 bases). V was clipped by 2 bases and J by 1 base, with 21 bases between them. The length of the CDR3 is 18 residues. Germline V gives CDR1 SEHNR, CDR2 FQNEAQ (reference sequence). As DNA, the CDR3 is TGTGCCAGCAGCTTACATGGGGGGGCCCGGGTCCTTTCCTACGAGCAGTACGTC. It codes for CASSLHGGARVLSYEQYV.

Comment on this clonotype: Lacking the conserved final phenylalanine or tryptophan, this CDR3 likely reflects a read error. The limits of the CDR3 on the DNA are not certain, so only TCRdb's listed CDR3 is given. V gene TRBV2 combines with J gene TRBJ1-1; TRBD1 was called by the table and not checked on the DNA. The CDR3 has 15 residues if both end residues are counted. Germline V gene sequence: CDR1 SNHLY, CDR2 FYNNEI. CDR3 sequence reads: CASGGGGTDSTEFVP.

This clonotype was recorded a few times. The chain uses TRBV7-3 and TRBJ1-1; D is ambiguous. The CDR3 sequence is 13 residues long. Trimming removed 5 bases at V and 6 bases at J, with 13 bases between. Germline V gene sequence: CDR1 SGHTA, CDR2 FQGTGA. The CDR3 DNA reads TGTGCCAGCAGCCCCCCCGCTAGGTCTGAAGCTTTCTTT. Amino acid sequence: CASSPPARSEAFF.

The chain is built from TRBV11-2 and TRBJ2-7; TRBD1 matches 7 bases. With 6 bases clipped from V and 4 bases from J, the junction kept 12 bases outside the gene matches. The CDR3 is 15 amino acids. From germline, CDR1 is SGHAT and CDR2 FQNNGV. CDR3 nucleotide sequence: TGTGCCAGCAGGGGAAACAGGGGAGCTGTGTACGAGCAGTACTTC. It is translated as CASRGNRGAVYEQYF.

This clonotype is a singleton in its sample. A junction end diverges from the germline sequence, so it may reflect a read error. The genes are TRBV7-9 and TRBJ2-3; tentative D call: TRBD1 (5 bases). CDR3 length: 14 residues. The V gene's germline CDR1 is SEHNR and CDR2 FQNEAQ (reference sequence). This chain's CDR3 is CASSSGPTHYAHTF. The CDR3 bases are TGTGCCAGCAGCTCAGGGCCTACACACTATGCCCACACTTTT.

The gene calls are TRBV2 and TRBJ1-2; weak D call: TRBD1 (5 bases). The CDR3 is 16 amino acids. Trimming removed 6 bases from V and 13 bases from J, with 30 bases in between. Per the germline V gene, CDR1 is SNHLY and CDR2 is FYNNEI. CDR3 DNA sequence: TGTGCCAGCAGCGTAGAGGGGAGTGAGTTCCACTATGGTTGCACCTTC. It translates to CASSVEGSEFHYGCTF.

Notes on this clonotype: Likely a read error: the CDR3 ends without its conserved phenylalanine or tryptophan. The DNA is omitted, as the CDR3 cannot be located on it reliably, and the CDR3 follows TCRdb's listing. V usage is TRBV9 and J usage is TRBJ1-2; the DNA was not compared with TRBD1, the D call given in the table. The germline CDR1 and CDR2 sequences are SGDLS and YYNGEE. Counting both end residues, the CDR3 totals 13 amino acids. CDR3 loop: CASSGDSGGGYSV.

The rearrangement joins TRBV20-1 to TRBJ2-3, with TRBD2 matching over 9 bases. The CDR3 contains 15 residues. Germline V gene data show CDR1 as DFQATT and CDR2 as SNEGSKA (reference sequence). Trimming removed 3 bases from V and 1 base from J; junction bases left unmatched: 5. The CDR3 nucleotides are TGCAGTGCTAGTTTTATAGCGGGAGGCACAGATACGCAGTATTTT. Translated, it gives CSASFIAGGTDTQYF.